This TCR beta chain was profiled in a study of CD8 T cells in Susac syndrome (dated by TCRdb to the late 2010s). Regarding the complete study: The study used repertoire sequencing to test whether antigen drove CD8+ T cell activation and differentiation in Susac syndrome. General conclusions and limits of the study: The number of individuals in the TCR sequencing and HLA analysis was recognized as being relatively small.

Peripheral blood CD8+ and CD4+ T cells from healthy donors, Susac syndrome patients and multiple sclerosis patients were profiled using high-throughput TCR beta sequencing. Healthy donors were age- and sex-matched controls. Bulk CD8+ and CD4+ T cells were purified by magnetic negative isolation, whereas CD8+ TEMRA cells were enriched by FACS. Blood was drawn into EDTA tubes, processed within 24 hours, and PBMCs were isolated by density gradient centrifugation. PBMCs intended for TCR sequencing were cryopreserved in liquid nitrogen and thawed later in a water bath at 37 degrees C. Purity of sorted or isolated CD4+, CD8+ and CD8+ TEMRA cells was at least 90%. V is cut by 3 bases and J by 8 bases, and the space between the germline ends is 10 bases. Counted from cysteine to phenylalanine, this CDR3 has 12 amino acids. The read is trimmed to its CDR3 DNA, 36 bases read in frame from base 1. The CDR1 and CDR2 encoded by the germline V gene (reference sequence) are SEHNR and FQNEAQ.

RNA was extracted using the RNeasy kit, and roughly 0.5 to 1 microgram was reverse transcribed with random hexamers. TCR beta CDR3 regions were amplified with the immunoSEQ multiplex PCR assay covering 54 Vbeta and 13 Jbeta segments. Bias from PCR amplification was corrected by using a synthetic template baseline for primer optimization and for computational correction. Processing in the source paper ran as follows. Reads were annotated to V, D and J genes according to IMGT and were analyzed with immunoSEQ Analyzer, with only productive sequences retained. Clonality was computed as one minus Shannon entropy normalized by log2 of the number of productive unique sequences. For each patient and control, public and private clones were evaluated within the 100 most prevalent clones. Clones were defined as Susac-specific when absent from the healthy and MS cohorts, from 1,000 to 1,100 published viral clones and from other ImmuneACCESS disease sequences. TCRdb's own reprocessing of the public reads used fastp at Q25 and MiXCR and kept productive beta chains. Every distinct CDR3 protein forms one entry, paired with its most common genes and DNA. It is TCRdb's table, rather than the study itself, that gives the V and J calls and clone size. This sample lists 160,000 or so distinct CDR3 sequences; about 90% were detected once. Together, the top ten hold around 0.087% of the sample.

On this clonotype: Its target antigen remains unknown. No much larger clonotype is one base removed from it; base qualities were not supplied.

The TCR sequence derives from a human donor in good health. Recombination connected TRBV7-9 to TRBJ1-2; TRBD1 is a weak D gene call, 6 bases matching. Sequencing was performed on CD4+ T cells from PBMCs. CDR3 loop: CASSFQGWGYTF. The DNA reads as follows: TGTGCCAGCAGCTTCCAGGGGTGGGGCTACACCTTC.